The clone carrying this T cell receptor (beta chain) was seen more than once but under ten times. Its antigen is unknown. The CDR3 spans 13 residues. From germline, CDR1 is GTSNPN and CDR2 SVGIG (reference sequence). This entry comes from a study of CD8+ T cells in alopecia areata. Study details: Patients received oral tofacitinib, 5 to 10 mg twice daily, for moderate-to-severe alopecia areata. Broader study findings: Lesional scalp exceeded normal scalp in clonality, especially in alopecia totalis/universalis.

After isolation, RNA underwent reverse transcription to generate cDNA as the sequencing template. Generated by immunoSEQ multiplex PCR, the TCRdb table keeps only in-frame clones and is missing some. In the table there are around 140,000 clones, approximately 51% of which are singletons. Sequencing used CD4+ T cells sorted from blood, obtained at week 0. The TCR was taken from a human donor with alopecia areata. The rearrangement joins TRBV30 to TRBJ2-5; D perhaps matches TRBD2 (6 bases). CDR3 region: CASAGEDQETQYF. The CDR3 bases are TGTGCTTCCGCCGGGGAGGACCAAGAGACCCAGTACTTC.